These 21 T cell receptor beta chains were sequenced from one sample in a study of blood T cell repertoires in COVID-19. Here immunoSEQ multiplex PCR was the method, and the copy in TCRdb shows in-frame clones only, minus some. The sample contains 95,000 to 150,000 clones, approximately 87% of which appear only once. Sequences were obtained from peripheral blood. These receptors originate from a woman in her 70s with acute or convalescent COVID-19.

The chain uses TRBV15 and TRBJ1-1; 12 positions match TRBD1. Germline CDR1 and CDR2: LNHNV and YYDKDF (reference sequence). This CDR3 has 16 amino acids. V trimming: 3 bases; J trimming: 1 base; junction bases outside the gene matches: 3. CDR3 nucleotides: TGTGCCACCAGCAGGGGACAGGGGGCCTGGAACACTGAAGCTTTCTTT. This gives the protein CATSRGQGAWNTEAFF.

The chain couples TRBV13 to TRBJ2-1; TRBD2 matches at 8 bases. Germline CDR1 and CDR2: PRHDT and FYEKMQ (reference sequence). The CDR3 spans 15 residues. J was trimmed by 7 bases and V by 6 bases; bases with no gene match: 11. CDR3 in DNA: TGTGCCAGCAGACGGGGGGGACCATCAGGAAATGAGCAGTTCTTC. Translated: CASRRGGPSGNEQFF. Full variable domain (rest looked up from reference TRBV13 and TRBJ2-1): AAGVIQSPRHLIKEKRETATLKCYPIPRHDTVYWYQQGPGQDPQFLISFYEKMQSDKGSIPDRFSAQQFSDYHSELNMSSLELGDSALYFCASRRGGPSGNEQFFGPGTRLTVL.

This chain connects TRBV15 to TRBJ1-1; weak D call: TRBD1 (6 bases). The V end lost 1 base, the J end lost 4 bases, and 13 bases lay between the germline ends. Germline CDR1 and CDR2: LNHNV and YYDKDF (reference sequence). The CDR3 loop spans 15 amino acids. CDR3 sequence reads: CATSRGDWTATEAFF. The CDR3 bases are TGTGCCACCAGCAGAGGGGATTGGACAGCCACTGAAGCTTTCTTT. The full variable domain, completed using reference TRBV15 and TRBJ1-1, is DAMVIQNPRYQVTQFGKPVTLSCSQTLNHNVMYWYQQKSSQAPKLLFHYYDKDFNNEADTPDNFQSRRPNTSFCFLDIRSPGLGDTAMYLCATSRGDWTATEAFFGQGTRLTVV.

V gene TRBV5-6 combines with J gene TRBJ2-3, with 13 bases lining up with TRBD2. The length of the CDR3 is 17 residues. Per germline, CDR1 SGHDT and CDR2 YYEEEE. Germline trimming cut 3 bases from V and 1 base from J; bases unmatched to any gene: 5. The CDR3 sequence is CASSSWTSGGGTDTQYF. The CDR3 nucleotides are TGTGCCAGCAGCTCTTGGACTAGCGGGGGAGGCACAGATACGCAGTATTTT.

This chain connects TRBV24-1 to TRBJ1-2; 9 bases map to TRBD1. There are 16 residues in the CDR3. Trimming at V came to 6 bases and at J to 3 bases, leaving 10 bases not matched to a gene. Germline V gene data show CDR1 as KGHDR and CDR2 as SFDVKD. The DNA for the CDR3 is TGTGCCACCAGTACATCACAGGGGGCCAGTTACTATGGCTACACCTTC. Translation gives CATSTSQGASYYGYTF.

The genes are TRBV5-1 and TRBJ2-2; no clear D gene. The germline CDR1 and CDR2 sequences are SGHRS and YFSETQ. The CDR3 runs 13 residues. V dropped 4 bases and J dropped 0 bases, with 4 bases sitting between them. CDR3 region: CASSPANTGELFF. DNA for the CDR3: TGCGCCAGCAGCCCAGCGAACACCGGGGAGCTGTTTTTT.

This chain links TRBV19 with TRBJ2-1; the match to TRBD2 covers 9 bases. The CDR3 length is 13 residues. Germline V lookup: CDR1 LNHDA, CDR2 SQIVND (reference sequence). After removal of 5 bases from V and 6 bases from J, the junction contained 2 bases not matched to a gene. CDR3 bases: TGTGCCAGTAGTTTGGGACTAGCCAATGAGCAGTTCTTC. This gives the protein CASSLGLANEQFF. Combining the CDR3 with reference TRBV19 and TRBJ2-1 gives the whole variable domain DGGITQSPKYLFRKEGQNVTLSCEQNLNHDAMYWYRQDPGQGLRLIYYSQIVNDFQKGDIAEGYSVSREKKESFPLTVTSAQKNPTAFYLCASSLGLANEQFFGPGTRLTVL.

This rearrangement joins TRBV7-9 to TRBJ1-3; no clear D gene. The CDR3 is made up of 16 amino acids. Deletions cut 2 bases from V and 4 bases from J, with 15 bases between. Germline CDR1 SEHNR, CDR2 FQNEAQ (reference sequence). The CDR3 loop reads CASSLNPLVGGNTIYF. DNA for the CDR3: TGTGCCAGCAGCTTAAACCCCCTGGTGGGCGGAAACACCATATATTTT.

The rearrangement uses TRBV21-1 and TRBJ1-1; the table's D call, TRBD1, was not checked against the DNA. TRBV21-1 is a recognized pseudogene. CDR3 length equals 15 residues. The CDR3 here is CASSKEEGGNTEAFF. The DNA of the CDR3 is TGTGCCAGCAGCAAAGAGGAAGGGGGGAACACTGAAGCTTTCTTT.

The chain combines TRBV4-1 with TRBJ1-4, with D unclear. V was cut by 1 base and J by 7 bases, with 4 bases left in between. The germline V gene encodes CDR1 MGHRA and CDR2 YSYEKL. The CDR3 consists of 12 residues. The CDR3 region has the DNA TGCGCCAGCAGCCAAGTATCTGAAAAACTGTTTTTT. This codes for CASSQVSEKLFF.

Remarks on this clone: In the same sample, other DNA sequences code for this CDR3. The chain uses TRBV19 and TRBJ1-5; 11 nucleotides align to TRBD1. Germline loops: CDR1 LNHDA, CDR2 SQIVND (reference sequence). The CDR3 is 14 amino acids. After removal of 5 bases from V and 6 bases from J, the junction contained 3 bases not matched to a gene. Written as DNA, the CDR3 is TGTGCCAGTAGTGGGACAGGGGGGAGTCAGCCCCAGCATTTT. Encoded protein: CASSGTGGSQPQHF.

This sequence joins TRBV7-2 and TRBJ2-7; TRBD1 is a possible D gene (5 bases). Germline V gene data show CDR1 as SGHTA and CDR2 as FQGNSA. V lost 6 bases and J 2 bases, leaving 8 bases between the germline ends. The CDR3 sequence is 12 residues long. DNA of the CDR3: TGTGCCAGCAGTTCAGGGACCTACGAGCAGTACTTC. This codes for CASSSGTYEQYF.

This sequence joins TRBV2 and TRBJ1-1, with TRBD1 matching 7 bases. The CDR3 loop spans 14 amino acids. V dropped 8 bases and J dropped 5; count of bases not matched to a gene: 11. The V gene's germline CDR1 is SNHLY and CDR2 FYNNEI. Here the CDR3 reads CASVTDRVGTEAFF. In DNA, the CDR3 is TGTGCCAGCGTTACAGACAGGGTCGGAACTGAAGCTTTCTTT.

The rearrangement uses TRBV28 and TRBJ1-5; D possibly corresponds to TRBD1 (6 bases). V was pared by 6 bases and J by 5 bases, with 11 bases between. The CDR3 is 13 residues long. Per the germline V gene, CDR1 is MDHEN and CDR2 is SYDVKM. Here the CDR3 DNA reads TGTGCCAGCAGGGGACACTACGATCAGCCCCAGCATTTT. Amino acid sequence: CASRGHYDQPQHF.

This chain uses TRBV4-1 with TRBJ1-1; no reliable D call. Germline CDR1 reads MGHRA; CDR2 reads YSYEKL. The V end was cut by 4 bases, the J end by 14 bases, with 17 bases between. The CDR3 loop spans 12 amino acids. The CDR3 sequence: CASSPPTGLIFF. The CDR3 DNA is TGCGCCAGCAGCCCACCAACCGGACTAATCTTCTTT.

The J gene is TRBJ1-5, the V gene TRBV5-1; D remains ambiguous. Trimming took off 1 base at V and 5 bases at J, with 7 bases between the two ends. CDR1 is SGHRS and CDR2 is YFSETQ in the germline V gene. This CDR3 has 13 amino acids. CDR3 coding DNA: TGCGCCAGCAGCTTGTCCGCGGATCAGCCCCAGCATTTT. Translated: CASSLSADQPQHF.

The V call is TRBV2, the J call TRBJ2-7; perhaps TRBD1 as D (6 bases). Trimming pared 3 bases from V and 1 base from J, leaving 19 bases between. The CDR3 is made up of 17 amino acids. In germline, CDR1 is SNHLY, CDR2 FYNNEI. Here the CDR3 reads CASSDRAGDVLSYEQYF. The CDR3, as DNA: TGTGCCAGCAGTGATAGGGCAGGGGATGTTTTATCCTACGAGCAGTACTTC.

The chain employs TRBV10-1 and TRBJ2-1; TRBD2 matches at 9 bases. Germline-derived CDR1 and CDR2 are WNHNN and SYGVQD (reference sequence). CDR3 size: 16 residues. V dropped 0 bases and J dropped 3; count of bases not matched to a gene: 3. The CDR3 is CASSESSGGYYNEQFF. The CDR3 nucleotides read TGCGCCAGCAGTGAGTCCAGCGGGGGGTACTACAATGAGCAGTTCTTC.

This clone was counted between two and nine times. Different DNA sequences within this sample yield the same CDR3. V usage is TRBV9 and J usage is TRBJ2-1; 7 bases are shared with TRBD2. Losses at the gene ends were 0 bases for V and 2 bases for J; bases not matched to a gene: 2. CDR1 and CDR2 (germline): SGDLS, YYNGEE. The CDR3 loop spans 15 amino acids. CDR3 loop: CASSVGRGAYNEQFF. As DNA, the CDR3 is TGTGCCAGCAGCGTAGGTCGGGGGGCCTACAATGAGCAGTTCTTC.

The rearrangement uses TRBV6-1 and TRBJ1-2; D remains unclear. V was cut by 2 bases and J by 2 bases, with 9 bases left in between. The CDR3 is 14 residues long. Germline assignment: CDR1 MNHNS and CDR2 SASEGT. The CDR3 reads CASSEMASNYGYTF. The CDR3 region has the DNA TGTGCCAGCAGTGAAATGGCATCGAACTATGGCTACACCTTC.

DNA of the CDR3: TGCGCCAGCAGCCAGACGACAGAAACTGGAAACACCATATATTTT. Translating it yields CASSQTTETGNTIYF. The V call is TRBV4-1, the J call TRBJ1-3, with TRBD1 as a possible D gene (5 bases). Germline CDR1 MGHRA, CDR2 YSYEKL. This CDR3 comprises 15 residues. V lost 3 bases and J lost 2, with 11 bases in between.